One sample yielded the 15 T cell receptor beta chains listed below, sequenced in a study of blood T cell repertoires in COVID-19. This table comes from immunoSEQ multiplex PCR, and its TCRdb copy is limited to in-frame clones, with some not included. The sample includes 300,000 to 400,000 clones, 80% to 90% of them seen just once. Input material: PBMCs or T cells enriched from blood (not recorded which). Source of these receptors: a man aged 25 to 40 who had recovered from COVID-19.

This clone was seen a single time. This chain links TRBV28 with TRBJ1-2; the D gene is possibly TRBD1 (5 bases). Germline V gives CDR1 MDHEN, CDR2 SYDVKM. Trimming cost V 8 bases and J 0 bases, with 16 bases left between them. The CDR3 loop spans 15 amino acids. This CDR3 reads CASRLGQNANYGYTF. The CDR3 coding sequence is TGTGCCAGCCGTCTGGGGCAGAACGCTAACTATGGCTACACCTTC.

This clone was picked up one time. V and J are TRBV3-1 (or the pseudogene TRBV3-2) and TRBJ1-3; 7 bases agree with TRBD1. In germline, CDR1 is LGHDT, CDR2 YNNKEL (reference sequence). CDR3 length: 16 amino acids. Trimming cost V 2 bases and J 2 bases; bases outside gene matches: 6. The CDR3 coding sequence is TGTGCCAGCAGCCAACCGCAGACAGGGACTGGAAACACCATATATTTT. Amino acids: CASSQPQTGTGNTIYF.

The V and J genes are TRBV18 and TRBJ2-3; 9 nucleotides line up with TRBD1. The CDR3 length is 17 residues. V lost 4 bases to trimming and J lost 1 base; unmatched junction nucleotides: 9. Germline values: CDR1 KGHSH, CDR2 LQKENI. The chain's CDR3 is CASSQTDRGEGTDTQYF. CDR3 in DNA: TGTGCCAGCTCACAAACCGACAGGGGGGAAGGCACAGATACGCAGTATTTT.

This clone came up once. The V and J genes are TRBV2 and TRBJ1-2, with D uncertain. V was shortened by 4 bases and J by 5 bases, with 17 bases between the two germline ends. Germline lookup yields CDR1 SNHLY and CDR2 FYNNEI. The length of the CDR3 is 15 residues. In DNA form, the CDR3 reads TGTGCCAGCAGTGCCTCGGGTTGGAGTGATTATGGCTACACCTTC. Translating it yields CASSASGWSDYGYTF.

The chain couples TRBV5-1 to TRBJ1-2; unclear D gene. The germline CDR1 and CDR2 sequences are SGHRS and YFSETQ. The CDR3 is made up of 12 amino acids. Trimming pared 5 bases from V and 8 bases from J, leaving 13 bases between. The chain's CDR3 is CASRSERGGYTF. The CDR3 DNA is TGCGCCAGCAGGAGCGAACGAGGGGGCTACACCTTC.

The chain recombines TRBV28 with TRBJ2-3, with 16 bases fitting TRBD2. The V gene's germline CDR1 is MDHEN and CDR2 SYDVKM. V lost 1 base and J lost 4; bases outside the gene matches: 5. The CDR3 extends over 18 amino acids. The CDR3 loop reads CASSLLGTSGGASDTQYF. In DNA form, the CDR3 reads TGTGCCAGCAGTTTATTGGGGACTAGCGGGGGGGCATCAGATACGCAGTATTTT.

The rearrangement uses TRBV7-7 and TRBJ2-2, with a possible D match to TRBD2 (5 bases). V was cut by 5 bases and J by 3 bases, with 16 bases left in between. The CDR3 loop spans 16 amino acids. Germline V CDR1 and CDR2: SSHAT, FNYEAQ (reference sequence). The CDR3 DNA follows: TGTGCCAGCAGCCCTAGCCGGGTGTTGGACACCGGGGAGCTGTTTTTT. This encodes CASSPSRVLDTGELFF.

The chain carries TRBV18 and TRBJ2-1; D uncertain. CDR1 and CDR2 (germline): KGHSH, LQKENI. This CDR3 is built from 15 residues. V lost 3 bases and J lost 0, with 9 bases in between. Here the CDR3 DNA reads TGTGCCAGCTCACCTGCTCGCTACTCCTACAATGAGCAGTTCTTC. It codes for CASSPARYSYNEQFF. Combining the CDR3 with reference TRBV18 and TRBJ2-1 gives the whole variable domain NAGVMQNPRHLVRRRGQEARLRCSPMKGHSHVYWYRQLPEEGLKFMVYLQKENIIDESGMPKERFSAEFPKEGPSILRIQQVVRGDSAAYFCASSPARYSYNEQFFGPGTRLTVL.

The rearrangement joins TRBV19 to TRBJ1-2, with D possibly being TRBD1 (6 bases). V shed 5 bases and J shed 0 bases, with 16 bases lying between them. Per the germline V gene, CDR1 is LNHDA and CDR2 is SQIVND (reference sequence). CDR3 length equals 16 residues. CDR3 nucleotides: TGTGCCAGTAGTGTTACCACATGGACAGCTAACTATGGCTACACCTTC. Protein product: CASSVTTWTANYGYTF.

The CDR3 protein is CASSLGLGGADEQFF. The CDR3, as DNA: TGTGCCAGCAGCTTAGGGCTAGGCGGCGCAGATGAGCAGTTCTTC. The chain carries TRBV7-7 and TRBJ2-1; D unresolved. This CDR3 region has 15 residues. Trimming shortened V by 1 base and J by 8 bases, and 15 bases separated the two germline ends. CDR1 and CDR2 (germline): SSHAT, FNYEAQ (reference sequence). Filled out from reference TRBV7-7 and TRBJ2-1, the complete variable domain reads GAGVSQSPRYKVTKRGQDVTLRCDPISSHATLYWYQQALGQGPEFLTYFNYEAQPDKSGLPSDRFSAERPEGSISTLTIQRTEQRDSAMYRCASSLGLGGADEQFFGPGTRLTVL.

This chain uses TRBV6-5 with TRBJ2-2; D gene ambiguous. V lost 0 bases to trimming and J lost 6 bases, with 5 bases between them. Germline V lookup: CDR1 MNHEY, CDR2 SVGAGI. This CDR3 is 13 amino acids long. The CDR3 DNA sequence: TGTGCCAGCAGTTACTCGTTAGCCGGGGAGCTGTTTTTT. This gives the protein CASSYSLAGELFF.

Written as DNA, the CDR3 is TGTGCCAGCAGCCGCGGACAGGTCGATGAAAAACTGTTTTTT. The encoded protein is CASSRGQVDEKLFF. The genes are TRBV7-9 and TRBJ1-4; 7 bases line up with TRBD1. The CDR3 has 14 residues. Germline-derived CDR1 and CDR2 are SEHNR and FQNEAQ (reference sequence). With V trimmed by 5 bases and J by 6 bases, 6 bases remained unmatched.

This chain connects TRBV5-8 to TRBJ2-2; TRBD1 aligns across 11 bases. The CDR3 loop spans 19 amino acids. CDR1 and CDR2 (germline): SGHTS, YDEGEE. The V segment lost 4 bases and the J segment 5 bases; nucleotides outside the gene matches: 16. DNA for the CDR3: TGTGCCAGCAGCCCGACATTTGGGACAGGGGGTAGAGGGACCGGGGAGCTGTTTTTT. Its translation is CASSPTFGTGGRGTGELFF.

This clone was counted between two and nine times. The junction departs from germline at one end; a sequencing error may be responsible. This rearrangement joins TRBV5-1 to TRBJ1-5, with a weak D call TRBD1 (5 bases). From germline, CDR1 is SGHRS and CDR2 YFSETQ. CDR3 size: 13 residues. Here the CDR3 reads CASTLRGNQPQHF. The CDR3, as DNA: TGCGCCAGCACCTTGAGGGGTAATCAGCCCCAGCATTTT.

The V and J genes are TRBV7-6 and TRBJ2-5; 9 bases line up with TRBD1. The CDR3 is 14 residues long. V shed 5 bases, J shed 3 bases, and the junction held 4 bases outside the gene matches. CDR1 SGHVS and CDR2 FNYEAQ come from the germline V gene. The DNA for the CDR3 is TGTGCCAGCAGCCCGAGGACAGGGGAAGAGACCCAGTACTTC. Protein product: CASSPRTGEETQYF.